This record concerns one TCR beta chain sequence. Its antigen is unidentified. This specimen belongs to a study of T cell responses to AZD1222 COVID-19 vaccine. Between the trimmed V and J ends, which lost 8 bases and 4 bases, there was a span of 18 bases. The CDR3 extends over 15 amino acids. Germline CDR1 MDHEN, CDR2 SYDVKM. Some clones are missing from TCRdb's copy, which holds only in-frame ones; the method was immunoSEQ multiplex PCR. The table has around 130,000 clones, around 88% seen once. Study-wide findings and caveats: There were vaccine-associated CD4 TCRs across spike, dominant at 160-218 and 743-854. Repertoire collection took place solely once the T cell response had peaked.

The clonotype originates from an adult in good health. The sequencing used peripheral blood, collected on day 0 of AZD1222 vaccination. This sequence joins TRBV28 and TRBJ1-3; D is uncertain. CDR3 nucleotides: TGTGCCAGCGGTATTCTTAGGGTGGGCGGAAACACCATATATTTT. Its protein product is CASGILRVGGNTIYF.